Below, 21 T cell receptor beta chains from the same sample are listed, as sequenced in a study of CD8+ T cells in alopecia areata. Extraction and reverse transcription of RNA yielded cDNA as the sequencing template. Clones were sequenced by immunoSEQ multiplex PCR, and TCRdb holds only the in-frame ones, with some missing. This sample carries about 30,000 clones, less than 65% of them seen once, and the ten largest clones take around 17%. Sequencing was done on a sample of NKG2D-high CD8+ T cells sorted from blood. Every receptor here comes from a human donor with alopecia areata.

This clone has a handful of counts. V usage is TRBV19 and J usage is TRBJ1-4; no clear D gene. This CDR3 is 16 amino acids long. V was clipped by 7 bases and J by 0 bases, with 15 bases between them. CDR1 is LNHDA and CDR2 is SQIVND in the germline V gene (reference sequence). CDR3 region: CASTPVGFATNEKLFF. The CDR3 DNA follows: TGTGCCAGTACCCCAGTGGGGTTTGCAACTAATGAAAAACTGTTTTTT. Drawing the rest from reference TRBV19 and TRBJ1-4, the complete variable domain is DGGITQSPKYLFRKEGQNVTLSCEQNLNHDAMYWYRQDPGQGLRLIYYSQIVNDFQKGDIAEGYSVSREKKESFPLTVTSAQKNPTAFYLCASTPVGFATNEKLFFGSGTQLSVL.

This chain connects TRBV4-2 to TRBJ2-1; D unclear. This CDR3 spans 16 amino acids. Between the trimmed V and J ends, which lost 0 bases and 3 bases, there was a span of 12 bases. The V gene's germline CDR1 is LGHNA and CDR2 YNFKEQ. CDR3 amino acids: CASSQDPRQIYNEQFF. In DNA form, the CDR3 reads TGTGCCAGCAGCCAAGATCCCCGGCAGATCTACAATGAGCAGTTCTTC.

The rearrangement links TRBV28 to TRBJ2-1; TRBD2 matches 8 bases. Trimming took 7 bases from V and 10 from J; bases not matched to a gene: 15. The CDR3 length is 15 residues. Germline V gene sequence: CDR1 MDHEN, CDR2 SYDVKM. For the CDR3, the DNA is TGTGCCAGCACCAAGAAAGGGACTAGTCGGACCGAGCAGTTCTTC. Its translation: CASTKKGTSRTEQFF.

CDR3 region: CASSLEAVVVADTQYF. CDR3 bases: TGTGCCAGCAGCTTAGAGGCCGTAGTAGTGGCAGATACGCAGTATTTT. The chain uses TRBV7-6 and TRBJ2-3, with D unresolved. The CDR3 sequence is 16 residues long. The V gene's germline CDR1 is SGHVS and CDR2 FNYEAQ. Deletions cut 1 base from V and 4 bases from J, with 15 bases between.

The chain recombines TRBV5-1 with TRBJ2-7, with D hard to call. V was clipped by 4 bases and J by 2 bases, with 13 bases between them. CDR3 size: 14 residues. CDR1 is SGHRS, CDR2 YFSETQ, per germline. The CDR3 loop reads CASSDETPTYEQYF. CDR3 nucleotide sequence: TGCGCCAGCAGCGACGAGACACCAACCTACGAGCAGTACTTC. The full variable domain, in which reference TRBV5-1 and TRBJ2-7 provide the parts outside the CDR3, is KAGVTQTPRYLIKTRGQQVTLSCSPISGHRSVSWYQQTPGQGLQFLFEYFSETQRNKGNFPGRFSGRQFSNSRSEMNVSTLELGDSALYLCASSDETPTYEQYFGPGTRLTVT.

This sequence joins TRBV7-8 and TRBJ2-1; 8 nucleotides agree with TRBD2. V shed 6 bases and J 9 bases; nucleotides not matched to a gene: 10. This CDR3 region has 14 residues. Germline-derived CDR1 and CDR2 are SGHVS and FQNEAQ. The DNA for the CDR3 is TGTGCCAGCAGAAATAGCGGGATATTTGGTGAGCAGTTCTTC. This encodes CASRNSGIFGEQFF. The full variable domain, in which reference TRBV7-8 and TRBJ2-1 provide the parts outside the CDR3, is GAGVSQSPRYKVAKRGQDVALRCDPISGHVSLFWYQQALGQGPEFLTYFQNEAQLDKSGLPSDRFFAERPEGSVSTLKIQRTQQEDSAVYLCASRNSGIFGEQFFGPGTRLTVL.

V gene TRBV5-4 combines with J gene TRBJ2-6; D is undetermined. V was pared by 1 base and J by 0 bases, with 5 bases between. This CDR3 has 15 residues. CDR1 and CDR2 from the germline V gene are SGHNT and YYREEE (reference sequence). The CDR3 DNA reads TGTGCCAGCAGCTTGTTTACCTCTGGGGCCAACGTCCTGACTTTC. Translation: CASSLFTSGANVLTF.

This rearrangement joins TRBV4-1 to TRBJ2-1; D not resolved. The CDR3 has 18 amino acids. Germline V gene data show CDR1 as MGHRA and CDR2 as YSYEKL. V was shortened by 0 bases and J by 2 bases, with 17 bases between the two germline ends. The CDR3 spells CASSQDPRQVGTYNEQFF. The DNA for the CDR3 is TGCGCCAGCAGCCAAGACCCACGCCAGGTCGGCACCTACAATGAGCAGTTCTTC.

The sample holds a few counts of this clone. The chain uses TRBV28 and TRBJ2-6, with D uncertain. The germline CDR1 and CDR2 sequences are MDHEN and SYDVKM. CDR3 length: 16 amino acids. The ends were cut back, 2 bases at V and 4 bases at J, with 12 bases in the middle. CDR3 residues: CASSLPSSAGANVLTF. The CDR3 nucleotides read TGTGCCAGCAGTTTACCCTCCTCCGCGGGGGCCAACGTCCTGACTTTC. Together with reference TRBV28 and TRBJ2-6, the CDR3 gives the full variable domain: DVKVTQSSRYLVKRTGEKVFLECVQDMDHENMFWYRQDPGLGLRLIYFSYDVKMKEKGDIPEGYSVSREKKERFSLILESASTNQTSMYLCASSLPSSAGANVLTFGAGSRLTVL.

The chain employs TRBV13 and TRBJ2-7; D remains ambiguous. The CDR3 has 14 residues. V shed 5 bases and J shed 3 bases, with 14 bases lying between them. In germline, CDR1 is PRHDT, CDR2 FYEKMQ (reference sequence). The DNA for the CDR3 is TGTGCCAGCAGCACCACGGGCCCCGACTACGAGCAGTACTTC. Its translation is CASSTTGPDYEQYF. The whole variable domain, filled in from reference TRBV13 and TRBJ2-7, reads AAGVIQSPRHLIKEKRETATLKCYPIPRHDTVYWYQQGPGQDPQFLISFYEKMQSDKGSIPDRFSAQQFSDYHSELNMSSLELGDSALYFCASSTTGPDYEQYFGPGTRLTVT.

By share, this clone ranks as medium-sized. DNA for the CDR3: TGTGCCAGCAGTTCCGGACAGGTCGCTTCCCACGAGCAGTACTTC. Translated, it gives CASSSGQVASHEQYF. This rearrangement joins TRBV28 to TRBJ2-7; 7 bases match TRBD1. The CDR3 extends over 15 amino acids. V was pared by 4 bases and J by 5 bases, with 11 bases of the junction left unmatched. Germline V lookup: CDR1 MDHEN, CDR2 SYDVKM.

The J gene is TRBJ2-1, the V gene TRBV10-2; weak D call: TRBD2 (5 bases). Germline CDR1 and CDR2: WSHSY and SAAADI. This CDR3 has 15 residues. The germline V and J ends were trimmed by 6 bases and 4 bases, with 16 bases remaining between them. CDR3 DNA: TGCGCCAGCAGCGGGATTTCCAACTCATACAATGAGCAGTTCTTC. Protein product: CASSGISNSYNEQFF.

J is TRBJ2-2 and V is TRBV27; 7 nucleotides line up with TRBD1. This CDR3 has 16 amino acids. Germline lookup yields CDR1 MNHEY and CDR2 SMNVEV (reference sequence). The V segment lost 3 bases and the J segment 3 bases; nucleotides outside the gene matches: 7. CDR3 in amino acids: CASSLQQGIDTGELFF. CDR3 DNA sequence: TGTGCCAGCAGTTTGCAACAGGGGATCGACACCGGGGAGCTGTTTTTT.

The chain employs TRBV27 and TRBJ1-2; D not certain. Deletions cut 0 bases from V and 4 bases from J, with 6 bases between. This CDR3 has 13 amino acids. CDR1 and CDR2 from the germline V gene are MNHEY and SMNVEV (reference sequence). The CDR3 bases are TGTGCCAGCAGTTTATCCCTGTCCTATGGCTACACCTTC. It yields the protein CASSLSLSYGYTF.

The V call is TRBV5-4, the J call TRBJ2-7; D possibly uses TRBD1 or TRBD2 (5 bases each). CDR3 size: 14 residues. Trimming shortened V by 4 bases and J by 1 base, and 12 bases separated the two germline ends. Looked up from germline, CDR1 is SGHNT and CDR2 is YYREEE (reference sequence). The CDR3 loop reads CASSRPGLSYEQYF. For the CDR3, the DNA is TGTGCCAGCAGCCGCCCGGGGCTGTCCTACGAGCAGTACTTC.

Here the CDR3 DNA reads TGTGCCAGCAGCCCAAAGGCGGGGGGCGTCGGCAATCAGCCCCAGCATTTT. Translation: CASSPKAGGVGNQPQHF. The chain links TRBV4-2 to TRBJ1-5; D possibly corresponds to TRBD1 (6 bases). This CDR3 is built from 17 residues. Looked up from germline, CDR1 is LGHNA and CDR2 is YNFKEQ. V lost 4 bases to trimming and J lost 2 bases, with 18 bases between them.

Only a few counts were recorded for this clone. This chain connects TRBV7-8 to TRBJ2-1, with D perhaps matching TRBD1 (6 bases). V dropped 4 bases and J dropped 2 bases, with 9 bases sitting between them. Germline V gene lookup returns CDR1 SGHVS and CDR2 FQNEAQ. This CDR3 has 14 residues. CDR3 loop: CASSSGTPYNEQFF. In DNA, the CDR3 is TGTGCCAGCAGCTCCGGGACACCCTACAATGAGCAGTTCTTC.

This clone was counted only a few times. For the CDR3, the DNA is TGCGCCAGCAGCGGGATGGGGACTAGCGGAAGCACAGATACGCAGTATTTT. This translates into CASSGMGTSGSTDTQYF. The rearrangement links TRBV5-1 to TRBJ2-3; 11 bases fit TRBD2. The CDR3 length is 17 residues. With 4 bases clipped from V and 0 bases from J, the junction kept 7 bases outside the gene matches. The germline V gene encodes CDR1 SGHRS and CDR2 YFSETQ.

This clone was seen only a few times. The chain uses TRBV7-2 and TRBJ1-2; TRBD1 matches at 7 bases. V trimming: 6 bases; J trimming: 5 bases; junction bases outside the gene matches: 6. This CDR3 is 13 amino acids long. The V gene's germline CDR1 is SGHTA and CDR2 FQGNSA. The CDR3 bases are TGTGCCAGCAGGGGGGACAGAAGATATGGCTACACCTTC. It encodes CASRGDRRYGYTF.

The rearrangement links TRBV4-1 to TRBJ2-1; TRBD2 aligns across 10 bases. This CDR3 has 13 residues. V lost 4 bases to trimming and J lost 6 bases; unmatched junction nucleotides: 0. Germline CDR1 reads MGHRA; CDR2 reads YSYEKL. The CDR3 region is CASSPSGSNEQFF. Written as DNA, the CDR3 is TGCGCCAGCAGCCCTAGCGGGAGCAATGAGCAGTTCTTC.

The chain couples TRBV29-1 to TRBJ2-5; 13 nucleotides match TRBD2. With V trimmed by 5 bases and J by 9 bases, 9 bases remained unmatched. In germline, CDR1 is SQVTM, CDR2 ANQGSEA. The CDR3 runs to 14 residues. The CDR3 bases are TGCAGCGTTAATGGACTAGCGGGAGAGGAGGCCCAGTACTTC. Translated, it gives CSVNGLAGEEAQYF.